This T cell receptor (beta chain) comes out of a study of identifying expanded T cells in peripheral blood. This CDR3 is built from 17 residues. CDR1 and CDR2 from the germline V gene are SNHLY and FYNNEI. V shed 7 bases, J shed 3 bases, and the junction held 15 bases outside the gene matches. A word on this clone: What it binds is not known.

Profiled with immunoSEQ multiplex PCR; TCRdb holds only in-frame clones, not every one. The sample holds 65,000 to 95,000 clones, around 83% seen once. General observations from the study: Technical replicates showed around 1.2 changed clones; around two weeks approximately 16; four weeks 19.

This rearrangement joins TRBV2 to TRBJ2-5; 9 bases line up with TRBD2. The origin of this receptor is a person aged 18 to 70 in good health. Sequencing input: blood. Written as DNA, the CDR3 is TGTGCCAGCACCCGGACTCAGGCGGGGGGGGAGGAAGAGACCCAGTACTTC. It specifies CASTRTQAGGEEETQYF. Complete variable domain (other parts from reference TRBV2 and TRBJ2-5): EPEVTQTPSHQVTQMGQEVILRCVPISNHLYFYWYRQILGQKVEFLVSFYNNEISEKSEIFDDQFSVERPDGSNFTLKIRSTKLEDSAMYFCASTRTQAGGEEETQYFGPGTRLLVL.